This T cell receptor beta chain emerged from a study of blood T cell repertoires in COVID-19. Study information: Sources were T cells, B-cell-depleted T cells, or PBMCs; the material itself was cDNA or gDNA.

Clones were read by immunoSEQ multiplex PCR, and TCRdb kept only the in-frame ones, dropping some. The sample yields 100,000 or so clones, 70% to 90% seen once. Material for sequencing was peripheral blood. This receptor was taken from a woman aged 30 to 39 with acute or convalescent COVID-19.

The CDR3 nucleotides read TGTGCCAGCAGTTTTGTAGATCAGCCCCAGCATTTT. Residues: CASSFVDQPQHF. The chain couples TRBV28 to TRBJ1-5, with D unresolved. CDR3 length: 12 residues. Germline CDR1 is MDHEN and CDR2 is SYDVKM. V was clipped by 3 bases and J by 5 bases, with 5 bases between them.